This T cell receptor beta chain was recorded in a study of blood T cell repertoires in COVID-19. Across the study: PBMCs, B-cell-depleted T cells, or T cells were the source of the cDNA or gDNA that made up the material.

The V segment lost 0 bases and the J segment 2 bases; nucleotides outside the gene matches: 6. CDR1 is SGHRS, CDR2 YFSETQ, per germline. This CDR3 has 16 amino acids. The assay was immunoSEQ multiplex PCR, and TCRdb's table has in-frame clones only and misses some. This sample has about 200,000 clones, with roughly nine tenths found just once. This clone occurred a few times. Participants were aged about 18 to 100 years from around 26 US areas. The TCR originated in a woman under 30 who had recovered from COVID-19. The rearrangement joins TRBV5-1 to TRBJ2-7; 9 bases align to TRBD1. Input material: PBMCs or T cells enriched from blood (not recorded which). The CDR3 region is CASSLAGTGYTYEQYF. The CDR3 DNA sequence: TGCGCCAGCAGCTTGGCTGGGACAGGGTACACCTACGAGCAGTACTTC.